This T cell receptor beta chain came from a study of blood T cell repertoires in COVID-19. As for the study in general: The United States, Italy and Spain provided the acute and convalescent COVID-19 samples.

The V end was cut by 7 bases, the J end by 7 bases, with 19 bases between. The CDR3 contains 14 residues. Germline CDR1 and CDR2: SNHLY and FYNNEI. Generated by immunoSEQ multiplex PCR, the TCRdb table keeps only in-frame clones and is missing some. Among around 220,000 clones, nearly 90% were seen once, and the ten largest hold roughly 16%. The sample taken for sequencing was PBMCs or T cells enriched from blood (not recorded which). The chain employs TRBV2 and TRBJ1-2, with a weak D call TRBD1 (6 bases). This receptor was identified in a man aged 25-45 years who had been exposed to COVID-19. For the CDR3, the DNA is TGTGCCAGCAACCCGGACAGCGTTAATAGTGGCTACACCTTC. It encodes CASNPDSVNSGYTF.